This is a list of T cell receptor beta chains from one sample in a study of blood T cells in healthy people across ages. TCRdb re-called the 5' RACE reads with MiXCR, one entry per CDR3 protein. The data contain 580,000 or so distinct CDR3 sequences, roughly 48% of them singletons. The sample taken for sequencing was blood. Every receptor here comes from an elderly man in good health. Both conserved end residues are part of each CDR3. The order of the fields is V gene, clone size, D gene, J gene, CDR3 DNA, CDR3 protein. The D gene is left open where the match is weak. The size field is filled for only some rows; it gives once, few, many or a size class.

TRBV4-1	few	NA	TRBJ2-4	TGCGCCAGCAGCCAAGGGGGGCTCCCTACGAACATTCAGTACTTC	CASSQGGLPTNIQYF
TRBV20-1	few	TRBD2	TRBJ2-3	TGCAGTGCTAGAGATAATAGCGGGGGGGCGTCAGATACGCAGTATTTT	CSARDNSGGASDTQYF
TRBV20-1	many	NA	TRBJ2-1	TGCAGTGCTGGACCCGGGACTCAGACCTACAATGAGCAGTTCTTC	CSAGPGTQTYNEQFF
TRBV20-1	NA	TRBD2	TRBJ2-1	TGCCGTGTCACGAACCGATGGCGGGAGAGGTTAGGTGAGCAGTTCTTC	CRVTNRWRERLGEQFF
TRBV28	few	NA	TRBJ2-7	TGTGCCAGCAGTTTGGGGACTTTTGAGCAGTACTTC	CASSLGTFEQYF
TRBV7-2	NA	NA	TRBJ2-7	TGTGCCGGCAGCTTAGCAGCCCTTATGAACTACGAGCAGTACTTC	CAGSLAALMNYEQYF
TRBV24-1	NA	NA	TRBJ2-2	TGTGCCACCAGCCGGGGTGTACCGAACACCGGGGAGCTGTTTTTT	CATSRGVPNTGELFF
TRBV6-5	many	TRBD2	TRBJ2-7	TGTGCCAGCAGTTACCGTCCAGCGGGAGCGTACGAGCAGTACTTC	CASSYRPAGAYEQYF
TRBV27	NA	NA	TRBJ1-6	TGTGCCAGCAGTAACCGGGACACCATTAATTTCGGTAATTCACCCCTCCACTTT	CASSNRDTINFGNSPLHF
TRBV7-2	few	NA	TRBJ2-7	TGTGCCAGCAGCTTGTCCTCGCGGGTGAGCTCCTACGAGCAGTACTTC	CASSLSSRVSSYEQYF
TRBV30	once	NA	TRBJ2-1	TGTGCCTGGACAGGATTCGATGAGCAGTTCTTC	CAWTGFDEQFF
TRBV24-1	NA	NA	TRBJ2-5	TGTGCCACCAGCATGAACAATGAGCAGTACTTC	CATSMNNEQYF
TRBV9	few	TRBD2	TRBJ2-3	TGTGCCAGCAGCGTAGAGGGGACTACCACAGATACGCAGTATTTT	CASSVEGTTTDTQYF
TRBV10-2	NA	TRBD1	TRBJ2-7	TGCGCCAGCAGTCGGGGCTGGACAGGGGGCTACGAGCAGTACTTC	CASSRGWTGGYEQYF
TRBV7-9	NA	NA	TRBJ1-1	TGTGCCAGCAGTAACCCAGTGAACACTGAAGCTTTCTTT	CASSNPVNTEAFF
TRBV20-1	few	NA	TRBJ2-5	TGCAGTGCTAGGGACAGTGGGGATCTCCAAGAGACCCAGTACTTC	CSARDSGDLQETQYF
TRBV6-6	NA	TRBD1	TRBJ2-7	TGTGCCAGCAGTCCCGGGACAGGGAGGAATGAGCAGTACTTC	CASSPGTGRNEQYF
TRBV18	NA	TRBD2	TRBJ2-3	TGTGCCAGCTCACCGTCGGGACTAGCAGATACGCAGTATTTT	CASSPSGLADTQYF
TRBV12-3/TRBV12-4	NA	NA	TRBJ2-1	TGTGCCAGCAGTTTACAGGGGGGGTCCTACGAGCAGTTCTTC	CASSLQGGSYEQFF
TRBV20-1	few	NA	TRBJ2-7	TGCAGTGCTAGAGATGCCGGGGGAGGAACCTACGAGCAGTACTTC	CSARDAGGGTYEQYF
TRBV5-1	NA	NA	TRBJ1-2	TGCGCCAGCAGCCCGGAACAGGGACGTGTAGGCTACACCTTC	CASSPEQGRVGYTF
TRBV15	NA	NA	TRBJ2-3	TGTGCCACCAGCAGAGATTACAGCGATACGCAGTATTTT	CATSRDYSDTQYF
TRBV30	NA	TRBD1	TRBJ1-1	TGTGCCTGGAGTGCCTACAGGGGGATTGGAGGGGAGGCGAGAGCTTTCTTT	CAWSAYRGIGGEARAFF
TRBV4-1	NA	NA	TRBJ2-3	TGCGCCAGCAGCCAAGAACAGGGAAAGGATACGCAGTATTTT	CASSQEQGKDTQYF
TRBV7-2	NA	NA	TRBJ1-3	TGTGCCAGCAGACGGGACGGCGGAAACACCATATATTTT	CASRRDGGNTIYF
TRBV6-6	few	NA	TRBJ2-1	TGTGCCAGCAGAGTGGCGGGGCCCTACAATGAGCAGTTCTTC	CASRVAGPYNEQFF
TRBV6-2/TRBV6-3	NA	NA	TRBJ1-1	TGTGCCAGCAGCCATACAATGAACACTGAAGCTTTCTTT	CASSHTMNTEAFF
TRBV20-1	NA	NA	TRBJ2-7	TGCAGTGCTGCCGGGGACTCCTACGAGCAGTACTTC	CSAAGDSYEQYF
TRBV6-6	many	NA	TRBJ2-3	TGTGCCAGCAGGGGAGTAGATGGGGTTAGCACAGATACGCAGTATTTT	CASRGVDGVSTDTQYF
TRBV6-2/TRBV6-3	NA	TRBD2	TRBJ2-4	TGTGCCAGCACTCGAAGGGTGGCGGGGGGCTACAATGAGCAGTACTTC	CASTRRVAGGYNEQYF
TRBV6-5	NA	NA	TRBJ1-2	TGTGCCAGCAGTCCCCTCCCGGACAGCCGAAGTGGCTACACCTTC	CASSPLPDSRSGYTF
TRBV6-5	NA	TRBD1	TRBJ2-7	TGTGCTAGCAGTTACCAAATGGACAGGGCGCCCTACGAGCAGTACTTC	CASSYQMDRAPYEQYF
TRBV5-5	few	NA	TRBJ1-2	TGTGCCAGCAGCCCCACAGGGCTCCCTGGCTATGGCTACACCTTC	CASSPTGLPGYGYTF
TRBV18	NA	NA	TRBJ1-1	TGTGCCAGCTCACTAAGTACAGGGAACACTGAAGCTTTCTTT	CASSLSTGNTEAFF
TRBV7-9	few	TRBD1	TRBJ2-7	TGTGCCAGCAGCTTTACGGGACAGTCATCCTACGAGCAGTACTTC	CASSFTGQSSYEQYF
TRBV2	few	NA	TRBJ2-7	TGTGCCAGCAGTCCTGGGGGGTTGTACGAGCAGTACTTC	CASSPGGLYEQYF
TRBV18	NA	NA	TRBJ2-7	TGTGCCAGCCCACCACTGGACAGTGGCTACGAGCAGTACTTC	CASPPLDSGYEQYF
TRBV7-2	few	NA	TRBJ2-3	TGTGCCAGCAGCAAAACCCGGGCCTTCACAGATACGCAGTATTTT	CASSKTRAFTDTQYF
TRBV29-1	NA	TRBD1	TRBJ2-5	TGCAGCGGTCGAATGACAGGGGGCGCCACTGAGACCCAGTACTTC	CSGRMTGGATETQYF
TRBV2	NA	NA	TRBJ2-7	TGTGCCAGCACCCTCAATCTAGCGTCGTACGAGCAGTACTTC	CASTLNLASYEQYF
TRBV9	many	NA	TRBJ2-7	TGTGCCAGCAGCGCATCCTCTGGCGGGGTCTACGAGCAGTACTTC	CASSASSGGVYEQYF
TRBV20-1	NA	NA	TRBJ1-2	TGCAGTGCCCGAGACAGGACTGGTGGCTACACCTTC	CSARDRTGGYTF
TRBV20-1	NA	NA	TRBJ2-7	TGCAGTGCTAGGCGGGACCTACGAGAGCAGTACTTC	CSARRDLREQYF
TRBV4-2	NA	TRBD1	TRBJ1-2	TGTGCCAGCAGCCTGCACTCAAGACAGGGTCAAGGGTATGGCTACACCTTC	CASSLHSRQGQGYGYTF
TRBV9	few	NA	TRBJ2-7	TGTGCCAGCAGCGTAGCCCCCGGGGGAACCTACGAGCAGTACTTC	CASSVAPGGTYEQYF
TRBV5-1	NA	NA	TRBJ2-7	TGCGCCAGCAGCCCGGTAGTCTCCTACGAGCAGTACTTC	CASSPVVSYEQYF
TRBV11-1	NA	NA	TRBJ1-1	TGTGCCAGCAGCTTGGGGGCAATTAACACTGAAGCTTTCTTT	CASSLGAINTEAFF
TRBV20-1	NA	NA	TRBJ2-1	TGCAGTGCTAGAGATGGGGCAGGCAATGAGCAGTTCTTC	CSARDGAGNEQFF
TRBV7-2	NA	NA	TRBJ2-1	TGTGCCAGCAGCTTAGCGATGGTCTCCTACAATGAGCAGTTCTTC	CASSLAMVSYNEQFF
TRBV4-3	NA	NA	TRBJ1-2	TGCGCCAGCAGCCAAGCGGTGAATTTAAACTATGGCTACACCTTC	CASSQAVNLNYGYTF
TRBV6-6	many	NA	TRBJ1-2	TGTGCCAGCAGTGCGGGGCAGGGAAATAACTATGGCTACACCTTC	CASSAGQGNNYGYTF
TRBV7-2	few	TRBD2	TRBJ2-1	TGTGCCAGCAGGGGACTAGCGTTTTACAATGAGCAGTTCTTC	CASRGLAFYNEQFF
TRBV5-1	NA	NA	TRBJ2-3	TGCGCCAGCAGCTTGGACTCTGGACGAGATACGCAGTATTTT	CASSLDSGRDTQYF
TRBV20-1	NA	TRBD2	TRBJ2-5	TGCAGTGCCCCGCGGGGACTAGCGGGATCAGGGGTGGCCCAGTACTTC	CSAPRGLAGSGVAQYF
TRBV4-2	once	TRBD1	TRBJ1-5	TGTGCCAGCAGCCAAGAAGGGACAGGGAATCAGCCCCAGCATTTT	CASSQEGTGNQPQHF
TRBV2	NA	NA	TRBJ2-7	TGTGCCAGCAGTGAGGTGTGGCAGTACGAGCAGTACTTC	CASSEVWQYEQYF